These 31 T cell receptor beta chains share one sample of origin, sequenced in a study of vaccination and CD4 T cells after COVID-19. Their recognized antigens are unknown. An Oncomine TCR Beta short-read assay was used to sequence the DNA from cultured CD4+ T cells. TCRdb redid the calling of the PCR reads with MiXCR, one entry per CDR3 protein. This sample has 2,800 or so distinct CDR3 sequences; roughly 29% occur once, and the top ten carry 35% to 45%. As for treatment: roughly 11-day PBMC culture with coronavirus spike peptide pools or control peptides (ViraFEST assay). CD4+ T lymphocytes from the unexposed donor were collected before the COVID-19 pandemic (2011-2018). Input material: CD4+ T cells from blood, cultured in vitro. The origin of the receptors is a human donor in good health.

The rearrangement uses TRBV7-2 and TRBJ1-3; D is undetermined. Trimming removed 1 base at V and 0 bases at J, with 16 bases between. Germline CDR1 and CDR2: SGHTA and FQGNSA. The CDR3 is 18 amino acids. The CDR3 nucleotides read TGTGCCAGCAGCTTAGTTCTGTCTCAGTATGGCTCTGGAAACACCATATATTTT. It specifies CASSLVLSQYGSGNTIYF.

This clonotype has just a few counts. The genes are TRBV7-7 and TRBJ2-2, with 11 bases matching TRBD1. Trimming at V came to 5 bases and at J to 6 bases, leaving 8 bases not matched to a gene. This CDR3 has 16 amino acids. Germline CDR1 is SSHAT and CDR2 is FNYEAQ (reference sequence). The CDR3 DNA sequence: TGTGCCAGCAGCCCAACGGGACAGGGGGGATCCGGGGAGCTGTTTTTT. This codes for CASSPTGQGGSGELFF.

This clonotype has more than one count but fewer than ten. The chain combines TRBV5-1 with TRBJ1-6; TRBD1 is a possible D gene (5 bases). Trimming pared 1 base from V and 8 bases from J, leaving 7 bases between. Germline V CDR1 and CDR2: SGHRS, YFSETQ. CDR3 length: 13 residues. The CDR3 loop reads CASSLSRDSPLHF. The CDR3 nucleotides are TGCGCCAGCAGCTTGAGCAGGGATTCACCCCTCCACTTT.

The chain is built from TRBV20-1 and TRBJ2-1; TRBD1 matches 11 bases. Germline V gene sequence: CDR1 DFQATT, CDR2 SNEGSKA (reference sequence). The CDR3 has 16 amino acids. V trimming: 5 bases; J trimming: 8 bases; junction bases outside the gene matches: 14. CDR3 sequence (DNA): TGCAGTGCTCCCGCACCGGGACAGGGGGTTATCGATGAGCAGTTCTTC. Protein: CSAPAPGQGVIDEQFF.

The chain employs TRBV5-4 and TRBJ2-1, with TRBD2 identical over 8 bases. The CDR3 is 15 residues long. The V and J ends lost 4 bases and 4 bases, in that order; junction bases with no gene match: 7. Germline V gene lookup returns CDR1 SGHNT and CDR2 YYREEE (reference sequence). DNA for the CDR3: TGTGCCAGCAGCCTAGGGACTAGACGATACAATGAGCAGTTCTTC. This encodes CASSLGTRRYNEQFF.

The chain couples TRBV7-2 to TRBJ1-1, with D uncertain. Germline V CDR1 and CDR2: SGHTA, FQGNSA. The germline V and J ends were trimmed by 0 bases and 4 bases, with 15 bases remaining between them. The CDR3 sequence is 16 residues long. CDR3 residues: CASSLARISTGTEAFF. The CDR3 region has the DNA TGTGCCAGCAGCTTAGCACGGATCTCAACGGGCACTGAAGCTTTCTTT.

The chain has TRBV12-3 or TRBV12-4 and TRBJ1-1; D is undetermined. The CDR3 length is 13 residues. Trimming removed 3 bases from V and 0 bases from J, with 5 bases in between. The CDR3 nucleotides are TGTGCCAGCAGTTTTGCGATGAACACTGAAGCTTTCTTT. This codes for CASSFAMNTEAFF.

This rearrangement joins TRBV20-1 to TRBJ2-7; 8 bases agree with TRBD1. The CDR3 has 12 residues. The germline V gene has CDR1 DFQATT and CDR2 SNEGSKA (reference sequence). Unmatched junction bases numbered 1, after V lost 4 bases and J lost 2 bases. CDR3 sequence (DNA): TGCAGTGCTAAGACAGGGGCCTACGAGCAGTACTTC. This translates into CSAKTGAYEQYF.

This clonotype occurred a few times. The J gene is TRBJ1-2, the V gene TRBV6-1, with 9 nucleotides matching TRBD1. The CDR3 contains 14 residues. V dropped 5 bases and J dropped 4; count of bases not matched to a gene: 5. CDR1 MNHNS and CDR2 SASEGT come from the germline V gene. The CDR3 loop is CASSLPGQGYGYTF. DNA for the CDR3: TGTGCCAGCAGTCTCCCGGGACAGGGCTATGGCTACACCTTC.

The chain recombines TRBV6-1 with TRBJ2-7; D is perhaps TRBD1 or TRBD2 (7 bases each). Germline CDR1 is MNHNS and CDR2 is SASEGT. This CDR3 has 15 residues. V was clipped by 6 bases and J by 2 bases, with 17 bases between them. The CDR3 loop is CASRAGQQITYEQYF. The CDR3 DNA follows: TGTGCCAGCAGAGCGGGACAGCAGATCACCTACGAGCAGTACTTC.

This clonotype is judged large. V usage is TRBV15 and J usage is TRBJ1-5; 10 bases align to TRBD1. The CDR3 covers 16 residues. After removal of 1 base from V and 5 bases from J, the junction contained 5 bases not matched to a gene. Germline CDR1 is LNHNV and CDR2 is YYDKDF (reference sequence). CDR3 loop: CATSRGGTGEDQPQHF. CDR3 DNA sequence: TGTGCCACCAGCAGAGGCGGGACAGGGGAGGATCAGCCCCAGCATTTT.

The chain has TRBV9 and TRBJ1-2; 9 bases fit TRBD1. CDR1 is SGDLS and CDR2 is YYNGEE in the germline V gene. This CDR3 contains 14 residues. The junction had 2 bases not matched to a gene; V was cut back by 3 bases and J by 2 bases. CDR3 region: CASSAGTGNYGYTF. The CDR3, as DNA: TGTGCCAGCAGCGCCGGGACAGGGAACTATGGCTACACCTTC.

This clonotype was found once. The chain carries TRBV5-6 and TRBJ2-4; perhaps TRBD2 as D (6 bases). Trimming stripped 3 bases from V and 13 bases from J, with 14 bases between. The germline CDR1 and CDR2 sequences are SGHDT and YYEEEE. CDR3 length: 12 residues. CDR3 sequence: CASSSPGRRQYF. CDR3 in DNA: TGTGCCAGCAGCTCGCCAGGGAGGAGACAGTACTTC.

By frequency in the sample, this clonotype is medium-sized (0.01 to 0.1%). The genes are TRBV7-2 and TRBJ1-6, with D hard to call. With 7 bases removed from V and 2 bases from J, the gap between germline ends came to 6 bases. This CDR3 spans 13 amino acids. Germline V gene data show CDR1 as SGHTA and CDR2 as FQGNSA. CDR3 DNA: TGTGCCAGCATTGAGACCTATAATTCACCCCTCCACTTT. Translation: CASIETYNSPLHF.

This clonotype is medium-sized by share. The chain employs TRBV10-3 and TRBJ1-2; TRBD1 matches 7 bases. The V and J ends lost 5 bases and 2 bases, in that order; junction bases with no gene match: 8. The length of the CDR3 is 15 residues. Germline CDR1 is ENHRY and CDR2 is SYGVKD. Written as DNA, the CDR3 is TGTGCCATCAGTAGGGGACAGATGACGAACTATGGCTACACCTTC. Translating gives CAISRGQMTNYGYTF.

This clonotype was picked up a small number of times. The chain joins TRBV4-1 to TRBJ2-5; D remains ambiguous. This CDR3 spans 13 amino acids. Per germline, CDR1 MGHRA and CDR2 YSYEKL. V lost 2 bases and J 3 bases, leaving 7 bases between the germline ends. CDR3 sequence: CASSQPFEETQYF. In DNA form, the CDR3 reads TGCGCCAGCAGCCAACCATTTGAAGAGACCCAGTACTTC.

This clonotype was recorded a few times. This chain uses TRBV24-1 with TRBJ2-1; 10 nucleotides match TRBD1. This CDR3 is built from 17 residues. The germline V gene encodes CDR1 KGHDR and CDR2 SFDVKD. V shed 4 bases, J shed 7 bases, and the junction held 12 bases outside the gene matches. The CDR3 is CATSDRPAGQGRNEQFF. The CDR3 nucleotides read TGTGCCACCAGTGACCGCCCGGCGGGACAGGGGAGGAATGAGCAGTTCTTC.

This clonotype came up a few times. V gene TRBV5-1 combines with J gene TRBJ1-1; the D gene is possibly TRBD1 (6 bases). There are 15 residues in the CDR3. CDR1 SGHRS and CDR2 YFSETQ come from the germline V gene. With 4 bases removed from V and 3 bases from J, the gap between germline ends came to 16 bases. This chain's CDR3 is CASSRDKRGDTEAFF. The DNA of the CDR3 is TGCGCCAGCAGCAGGGATAAAAGGGGGGACACTGAAGCTTTCTTT.

This clonotype has a handful of counts. The J gene is TRBJ1-2, the V gene TRBV30; no clear D gene. CDR1 is GTSNPN, CDR2 SVGIG, per germline (reference sequence). CDR3 length: 13 amino acids. Deletions cut 5 bases from V and 8 bases from J, with 18 bases between. The CDR3 coding sequence is TGTGCCTGGGACCTCGGGTTATCCGAGGGCTACACCTTC. This translates into CAWDLGLSEGYTF.

The genes are TRBV9 and TRBJ1-1; no definite D call. Germline assignment: CDR1 SGDLS and CDR2 YYNGEE. Trimming stripped 0 bases from V and 0 bases from J, with 27 bases between. This CDR3 is built from 21 residues. The CDR3 protein is CASSVVALTLPGGGMNTEAFF. In DNA form, the CDR3 reads TGTGCCAGCAGCGTAGTGGCTTTGACACTGCCGGGAGGAGGCATGAACACTGAAGCTTTCTTT.

The table lists this clonotype with a few counts. The chain uses TRBV20-1 and TRBJ2-5, with 7 bases identical to TRBD2. The CDR3 is 14 amino acids. Germline V gene lookup returns CDR1 DFQATT and CDR2 SNEGSKA (reference sequence). V dropped 5 bases and J dropped 4; count of bases not matched to a gene: 10. CDR3: CSAGEAGVRETQYF. The CDR3 DNA sequence: TGCAGTGCTGGCGAGGCGGGAGTTCGAGAGACCCAGTACTTC.

The chain is built from TRBV24-1 and TRBJ2-3; 8 bases align to TRBD2. J lost 3 bases, V lost 4 bases, and 14 bases had no gene match. The CDR3 has 18 residues. The germline V gene encodes CDR1 KGHDR and CDR2 SFDVKD. CDR3 in amino acids: CATSDAGTQRESTDTQYF. Written as DNA, the CDR3 is TGTGCCACCAGTGACGCCGGTACCCAGCGGGAGAGTACAGATACGCAGTATTTT.

This CDR3 is CASSRDSRNTEAFF. Here the CDR3 DNA reads TGCGCCAGCAGCCGGGACAGCCGGAACACTGAAGCTTTCTTT. V and J are TRBV5-1 and TRBJ1-1, with 7 bases matching TRBD1. The length of the CDR3 is 14 residues. Germline V gene lookup returns CDR1 SGHRS and CDR2 YFSETQ. J lost 1 base, V lost 4 bases, and 4 bases had no gene match.

This clonotype was seen a handful of times. CDR3 DNA sequence: TGTGCCAGCAGCTCGCTTACGGTCGGGGCCAAAAACATTCAGTACTTC. Protein product: CASSSLTVGAKNIQYF. The chain carries TRBV5-4 and TRBJ2-4, with unresolved D. The CDR3 covers 16 residues. V shed 3 bases and J shed 1 base, with 14 bases lying between them. Germline V gene sequence: CDR1 SGHNT, CDR2 YYREEE (reference sequence).

The V gene is TRBV6-4, the J gene TRBJ1-1; a weak D match, TRBD1 (5 bases). With 8 bases removed from V and 2 bases from J, the gap between germline ends came to 12 bases. This CDR3 comprises 13 residues. CDR1 MRHNA and CDR2 SNTAGT come from the germline V gene. The DNA for the CDR3 is TGTGCCAGCTCCTACAGGAGAAACACTGAAGCTTTCTTT. It yields the protein CASSYRRNTEAFF.

This clonotype occurred a few times. The V gene is TRBV7-9, the J gene TRBJ2-7, with 9 bases fitting TRBD2. The germline gives CDR1 SEHNR, CDR2 FQNEAQ (reference sequence). The CDR3 extends over 15 amino acids. After removal of 3 bases from V and 2 bases from J, the junction contained 5 bases not matched to a gene. CDR3 loop: CASSFLAGATYEQYF. The CDR3 DNA reads as TGTGCCAGCAGCTTCTTAGCGGGAGCCACCTACGAGCAGTACTTC.

This clonotype came up a few times. The chain carries TRBV6-2 or TRBV6-3 and TRBJ1-1; D possibly corresponds to TRBD1 (5 bases). CDR1 and CDR2 (germline): MNHEY, SVGEGT. V was pared by 7 bases and J by 10 bases, with 16 bases between. The CDR3 is made up of 12 amino acids. CDR3 DNA: TGTGCCAGCACCCGTCCGGCAGGGCGAGCTTTCTTT. It encodes CASTRPAGRAFF.

This clonotype was detected a few times. The V and J genes are TRBV6-2 or TRBV6-3 and TRBJ2-4; TRBD1 matches at 7 bases. V lost 4 bases and J lost 5; bases outside the gene matches: 11. Germline lookup yields CDR1 MNHEY and CDR2 SVGEGT. This CDR3 region has 16 residues. This chain's CDR3 is CASSLVRQGLENIQYF. CDR3 in DNA: TGTGCCAGCAGTTTGGTCAGACAGGGCCTGGAAAACATTCAGTACTTC.

The chain combines TRBV11-2 with TRBJ1-1; unclear D gene. Trimming took 5 bases from V and 7 from J, leaving 8 bases between them. The V gene's germline CDR1 is SGHAT and CDR2 FQNNGV. The CDR3 is 11 amino acids. This CDR3 is CASSQQFEAFF. CDR3 bases: TGTGCCAGCAGCCAACAATTTGAAGCTTTCTTT.

The rearrangement uses TRBV6-1 and TRBJ2-5, with 7 bases matching TRBD2. Germline V gives CDR1 MNHNS, CDR2 SASEGT. The CDR3 contains 14 residues. The V segment lost 8 bases and the J segment 1 base; nucleotides outside the gene matches: 7. This chain's CDR3 is CASGEQRGQETQYF. In DNA, the CDR3 is TGTGCCAGCGGAGAGCAGCGGGGCCAAGAGACCCAGTACTTC.

This sequence joins TRBV5-4 and TRBJ1-1; maybe TRBD1 (6 bases). The CDR3 is 14 amino acids. V lost 4 bases, J lost 6 bases, and 16 bases lay in between. From germline, CDR1 is SGHNT and CDR2 YYREEE (reference sequence). The CDR3 region is CASSIRGAKAEAFF. CDR3 nucleotides: TGTGCCAGCAGCATCCGGGGGGCGAAGGCTGAAGCTTTCTTT.